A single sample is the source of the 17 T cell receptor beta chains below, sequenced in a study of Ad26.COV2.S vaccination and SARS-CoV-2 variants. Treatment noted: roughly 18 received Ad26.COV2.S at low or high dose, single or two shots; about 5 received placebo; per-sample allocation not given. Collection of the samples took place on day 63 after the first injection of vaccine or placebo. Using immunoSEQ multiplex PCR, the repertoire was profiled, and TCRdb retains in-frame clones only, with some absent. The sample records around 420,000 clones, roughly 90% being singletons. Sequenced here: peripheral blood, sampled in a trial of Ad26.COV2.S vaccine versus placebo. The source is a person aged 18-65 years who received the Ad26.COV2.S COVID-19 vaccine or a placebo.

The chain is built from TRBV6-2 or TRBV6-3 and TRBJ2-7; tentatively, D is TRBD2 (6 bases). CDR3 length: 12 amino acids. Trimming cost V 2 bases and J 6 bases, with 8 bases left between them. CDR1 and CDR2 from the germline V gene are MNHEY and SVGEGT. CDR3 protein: CASSYGGIEQYF. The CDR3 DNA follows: TGTGCCAGCAGTTACGGGGGGATCGAGCAGTACTTC.

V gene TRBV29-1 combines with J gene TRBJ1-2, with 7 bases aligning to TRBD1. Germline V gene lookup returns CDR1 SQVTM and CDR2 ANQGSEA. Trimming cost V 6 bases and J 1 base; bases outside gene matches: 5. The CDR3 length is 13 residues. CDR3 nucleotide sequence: TGCAGCGTCCCCGGGACAGATAACTATGGCTACACCTTC. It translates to CSVPGTDNYGYTF.

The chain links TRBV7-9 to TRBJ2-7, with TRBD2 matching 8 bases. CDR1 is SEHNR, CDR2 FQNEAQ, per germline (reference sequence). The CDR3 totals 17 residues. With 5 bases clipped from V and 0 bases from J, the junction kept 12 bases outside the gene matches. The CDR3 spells CASSLGGAGARSYEQYF. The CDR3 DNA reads TGTGCCAGCAGCCTCGGGGGGGCGGGGGCCCGCTCCTACGAGCAGTACTTC.

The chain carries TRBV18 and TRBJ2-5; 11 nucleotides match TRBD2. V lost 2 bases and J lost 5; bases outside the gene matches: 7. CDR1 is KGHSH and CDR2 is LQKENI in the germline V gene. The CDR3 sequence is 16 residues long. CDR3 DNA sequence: TGTGCCAGCTCACCAGCGACTAGCGGGGTCCGGGAGACCCAGTACTTC. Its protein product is CASSPATSGVRETQYF.

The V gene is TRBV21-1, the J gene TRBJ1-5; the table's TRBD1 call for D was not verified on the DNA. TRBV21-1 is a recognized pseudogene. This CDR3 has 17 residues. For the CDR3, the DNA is TGTGCCAGCAGCAAAGATCCGGGACAGGGGTTGCGTCAGCCCCAGCATTTT. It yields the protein CASSKDPGQGLRQPQHF.

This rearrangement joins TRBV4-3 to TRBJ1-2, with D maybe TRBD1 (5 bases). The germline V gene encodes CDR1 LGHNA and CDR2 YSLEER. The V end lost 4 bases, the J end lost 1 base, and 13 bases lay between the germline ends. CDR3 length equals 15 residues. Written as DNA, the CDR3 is TGCGCCAGCAGCCCCTGGGGGGGTATTAACTATGGCTACACCTTC. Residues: CASSPWGGINYGYTF.

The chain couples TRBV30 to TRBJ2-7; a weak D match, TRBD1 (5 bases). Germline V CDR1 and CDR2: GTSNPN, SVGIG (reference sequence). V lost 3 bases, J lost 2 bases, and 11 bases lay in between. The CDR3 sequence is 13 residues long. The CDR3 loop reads CAWRKGPAYEQYF. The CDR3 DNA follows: TGTGCCTGGAGGAAGGGGCCCGCCTACGAGCAGTACTTC.

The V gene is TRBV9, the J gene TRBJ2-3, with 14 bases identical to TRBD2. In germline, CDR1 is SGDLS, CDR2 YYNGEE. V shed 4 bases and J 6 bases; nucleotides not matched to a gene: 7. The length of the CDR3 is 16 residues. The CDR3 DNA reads TGTGCCAGCAGCATCCTGACTAGCGGGGGGGCGGATACGCAGTATTTT. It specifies CASSILTSGGADTQYF.

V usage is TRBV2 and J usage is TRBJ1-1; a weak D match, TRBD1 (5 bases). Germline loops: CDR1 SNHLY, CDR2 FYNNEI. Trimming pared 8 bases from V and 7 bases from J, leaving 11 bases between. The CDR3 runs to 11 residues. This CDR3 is CASFGAVEAFF. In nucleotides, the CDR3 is TGTGCCAGCTTCGGGGCGGTTGAAGCTTTCTTT.

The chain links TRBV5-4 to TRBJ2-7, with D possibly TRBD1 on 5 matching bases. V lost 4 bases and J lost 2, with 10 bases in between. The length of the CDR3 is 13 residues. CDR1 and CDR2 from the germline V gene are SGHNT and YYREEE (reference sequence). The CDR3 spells CASSPDRAYEQYF. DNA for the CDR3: TGTGCCAGCAGCCCCGACAGAGCCTACGAGCAGTACTTC.

The CDR3 coding sequence is TGTGCCAGCAGTTACCGACCTTCCTACCAAGAGACCCAGTACTTC. Protein: CASSYRPSYQETQYF. This rearrangement joins TRBV6-5 to TRBJ2-5; D remains unclear. V was trimmed by 2 bases and J by 0 bases, leaving 10 bases between them. This CDR3 has 15 amino acids. Germline CDR1 and CDR2: MNHEY and SVGAGI.

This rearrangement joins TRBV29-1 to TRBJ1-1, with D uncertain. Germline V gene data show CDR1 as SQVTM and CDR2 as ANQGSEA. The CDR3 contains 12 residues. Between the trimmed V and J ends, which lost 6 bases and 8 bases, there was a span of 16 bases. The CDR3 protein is CSVIGSNVEAFF. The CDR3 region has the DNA TGCAGCGTCATAGGGAGTAATGTCGAAGCTTTCTTT.

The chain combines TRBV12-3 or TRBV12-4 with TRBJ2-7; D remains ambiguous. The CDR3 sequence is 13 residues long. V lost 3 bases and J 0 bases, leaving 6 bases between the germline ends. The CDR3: CASSLGYSYEQYF. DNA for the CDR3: TGTGCCAGCAGTTTGGGCTACTCCTACGAGCAGTACTTC.

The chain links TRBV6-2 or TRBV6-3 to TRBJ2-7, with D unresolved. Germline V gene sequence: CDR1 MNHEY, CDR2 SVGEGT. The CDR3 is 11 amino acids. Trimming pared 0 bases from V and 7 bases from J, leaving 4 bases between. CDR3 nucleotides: TGTGCCAGCAGTTACTCTATGGAGCAGTACTTC. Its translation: CASSYSMEQYF.

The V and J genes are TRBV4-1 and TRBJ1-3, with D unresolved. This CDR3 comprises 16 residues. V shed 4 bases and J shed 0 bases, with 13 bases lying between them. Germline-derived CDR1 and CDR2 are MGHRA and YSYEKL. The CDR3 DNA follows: TGCGCCAGCAGCCTGGTGGAGACCAACTCTGGAAACACCATATATTTT. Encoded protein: CASSLVETNSGNTIYF.

The CDR3: CSVLTGGGGYTF. CDR3 sequence (DNA): TGCAGCGTGTTGACAGGCGGGGGAGGCTACACCTTC. J is TRBJ1-2 and V is TRBV29-1; a possible D gene is TRBD1 (6 bases). CDR1 SQVTM and CDR2 ANQGSEA come from the germline V gene. V gave up 6 bases and J gave up 8 bases, with 16 bases separating them. The CDR3 runs to 12 residues.

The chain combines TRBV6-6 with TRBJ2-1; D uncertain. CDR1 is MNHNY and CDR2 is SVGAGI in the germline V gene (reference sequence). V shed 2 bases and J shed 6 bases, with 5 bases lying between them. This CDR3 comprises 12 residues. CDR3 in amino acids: CASSYPINEQFF. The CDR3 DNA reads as TGTGCCAGCAGTTACCCGATCAATGAGCAGTTCTTC.